The 26 T cell receptor beta chains below were found in one sample sequenced in a study of T cells in Graves' hyperthyroidism and ophthalmopathy. The source material, RNA transcripts, was used to amplify TCR beta CDR3 regions. A set of HTBI primers served as the primers for a first-round RT-PCR of the TCR CDR3. TCRdb re-called the multiplex PCR reads through MiXCR, storing one row per CDR3 protein. The sample consists of 640,000 or so distinct CDR3 sequences, approximately 15% of them appearing once. Sequences were obtained from blood. The receptors here all came from a woman aged 40 to 50 with Graves' ophthalmopathy.

The V and J genes are TRBV28 and TRBJ2-7, with 7 bases identical to TRBD2. Germline V gene data show CDR1 as MDHEN and CDR2 as SYDVKM. The CDR3 is 14 amino acids. Unmatched junction bases numbered 6, after V lost 4 bases and J lost 3 bases. DNA for the CDR3: TGTGCCAGCAGTTCCTCGGGACTATTCTACGAGCAGTACTTC. It encodes CASSSSGLFYEQYF.

As to this clonotype: A much larger clonotype is one base distant, so this may be a read error. V and J are TRBV28 and TRBJ1-1; D is uncertain. The V gene's germline CDR1 is MDHEN and CDR2 SYDVKM. Trimming removed 2 bases at V and 6 bases at J, with 13 bases between. The CDR3 is made up of 14 amino acids. As DNA, the CDR3 is TGTGCCAGCAGTTTACGACGGAGATACTCTGAAGCTTTCTTT. This gives the protein CASSLRRRYSEAFF.

This clonotype was detected only a few times. J is TRBJ2-7 and V is TRBV2; 9 bases are a match to TRBD1. Looked up from germline, CDR1 is SNHLY and CDR2 is FYNNEI. CDR3 size: 15 residues. The V gene end was trimmed by 8 bases and the J gene end by 4 bases; junction bases not matched to a gene: 12. The chain's CDR3 is CASDPVGQGFYEQYF. CDR3 nucleotide sequence: TGTGCCAGCGACCCTGTGGGACAGGGTTTTTACGAGCAGTACTTC.

In this sample, this clonotype turned up many times. The chain is built from TRBV20-1 and TRBJ1-2; perhaps TRBD1 as D (5 bases). Germline assignment: CDR1 DFQATT and CDR2 SNEGSKA (reference sequence). Trimming shortened V by 6 bases and J by 7 bases, and 12 bases separated the two germline ends. The CDR3 consists of 11 residues. The CDR3 region is CSAAGGLGYTF. CDR3 nucleotide sequence: TGCAGTGCCGCGGGGGGACTTGGCTACACCTTC.

The rearrangement links TRBV2 to TRBJ1-1, with 9 bases identical to TRBD1. The CDR3 consists of 13 residues. The trim removed 8 bases at V and 7 bases at J, leaving 8 bases unmatched. Germline CDR1 and CDR2: SNHLY and FYNNEI. The CDR3 is CASSKQGAVEAFF. In DNA form, the CDR3 reads TGTGCCAGCTCCAAACAGGGGGCCGTTGAAGCTTTCTTT.

The chain is built from TRBV12-3 or TRBV12-4 and TRBJ1-5; D possibly corresponds to TRBD1 (6 bases). Trimming removed 3 bases at V and 4 bases at J, with 13 bases between. The CDR3 consists of 15 residues. Written as DNA, the CDR3 is TGTGCCAGCAGTTTGCGGGGGGCGCCGAATCAGCCCCAGCATTTT. Its protein product is CASSLRGAPNQPQHF.

The sample holds a few counts of this clonotype. The chain has TRBV7-2 and TRBJ1-6; D unresolved. Germline values: CDR1 SGHTA, CDR2 FQGNSA. The CDR3 loop spans 14 amino acids. Deletions cut 4 bases from V and 9 bases from J, with 13 bases between. The CDR3 is CASSYIVGSSPLHF. Here the CDR3 DNA reads TGTGCCAGCAGCTACATTGTAGGGAGTTCACCCCTCCACTTT.

This clonotype showed up many times. The genes are TRBV6-2 or TRBV6-3 and TRBJ2-7; 14 nucleotides align to TRBD2. This CDR3 spans 16 amino acids. The trim removed 1 base at V and 4 bases at J, leaving 3 bases unmatched. The germline gives CDR1 MNHEY, CDR2 SVGEGT. The CDR3 DNA reads TGTGCCAGCAGTTACTTGGGACTAGCGGGAGTTTACGAGCAGTACTTC. Protein product: CASSYLGLAGVYEQYF.

This clonotype was observed many times. J is TRBJ2-5 and V is TRBV18; no definite D call. Germline loops: CDR1 KGHSH, CDR2 LQKENI. V was cut by 3 bases and J by 1 base, with 9 bases left in between. The CDR3 contains 14 residues. CDR3 DNA sequence: TGTGCCAGCTCACCGGAGTGGAGCCAAGAGACCCAGTACTTC. This encodes CASSPEWSQETQYF.

This clonotype was seen repeatedly, ten times or more. The rearrangement links TRBV7-2 to TRBJ2-7, with 7 positions matching TRBD2. Germline trimming cut 2 bases from V and 6 bases from J; bases unmatched to any gene: 10. CDR3 length equals 15 residues. CDR1 SGHTA and CDR2 FQGNSA come from the germline V gene. The CDR3 loop reads CASSLLSGGGAEQYF. The CDR3 DNA sequence: TGTGCCAGCAGCTTATTATCGGGAGGTGGGGCCGAGCAGTACTTC. Full variable domain (missing parts from reference TRBV7-2 and TRBJ2-7): GAGVSQSPSNKVTEKGKDVELRCDPISGHTALYWYRQSLGQGLEFLIYFQGNSAPDKSGLPSDRFSAERTGGSVSTLTIQRTQQEDSAVYLCASSLLSGGGAEQYFGPGTRLTVT.

The V gene is TRBV5-4, the J gene TRBJ2-2; 8 nucleotides line up with TRBD1. From germline, CDR1 is SGHNT and CDR2 YYREEE (reference sequence). CDR3 length: 12 amino acids. V shed 5 bases and J 13 bases; nucleotides not matched to a gene: 7. The DNA of the CDR3 is TGTGCCAGCAGTTCCGACAGGGGTTTGCTGTTTTTT. Its protein is CASSSDRGLLFF.

The sample holds many counts of this clonotype. The chain recombines TRBV6-1 with TRBJ2-5; no definite D call. Germline CDR1 and CDR2: MNHNS and SASEGT. The V and J ends lost 3 bases and 4 bases respectively, with 9 bases between them. CDR3 length: 13 residues. The CDR3 DNA is TGTGCCAGCAGTGATTCCGGCATAGAGACCCAGTACTTC. Its translation is CASSDSGIETQYF.

This clonotype was seen at least ten times. Relative to the germline gene, one junction end is altered; a read error may explain this. The chain uses TRBV5-6 and TRBJ2-2; D gene ambiguous. CDR3 length: 16 amino acids. In germline, CDR1 is SGHDT, CDR2 YYEEEE. The CDR3 spells CASTLITVLNTGELFF. The CDR3 nucleotides are TGTGCCAGCACCTTGATCACAGTTCTTAACACCGGGGAGCTGTTTTTT.

This clonotype was seen repeatedly, ten times or more. V is TRBV19 and J is TRBJ2-4, with 9 positions matching TRBD1. V was pared by 5 bases and J by 3 bases, with 8 bases of the junction left unmatched. The CDR3 length is 16 residues. The V gene's germline CDR1 is LNHDA and CDR2 SQIVND (reference sequence). CDR3 sequence reads: CASSQTGGLGKNIQYF. The DNA of the CDR3 is TGTGCCAGTAGTCAAACAGGGGGCTTAGGCAAAAACATTCAGTACTTC.

The rearrangement joins TRBV7-2 to TRBJ2-7, with D possibly matching TRBD2 (5 bases). CDR3 size: 15 residues. The V end was cut by 7 bases, the J end by 5 bases, with 21 bases between. Germline V lookup: CDR1 SGHTA, CDR2 FQGNSA. CDR3: CASNRGGRGWDEQYF. The CDR3 DNA follows: TGTGCCAGCAACCGAGGAGGACGGGGTTGGGACGAGCAGTACTTC.

The J gene is TRBJ2-1, the V gene TRBV28, with TRBD1 matching over 9 bases. Germline V gene data show CDR1 as MDHEN and CDR2 as SYDVKM. V shed 5 bases and J 2 bases; nucleotides not matched to a gene: 10. The CDR3 has 17 amino acids. Here the CDR3 reads CASSTPIGQGTYNEQFF. In DNA form, the CDR3 reads TGTGCCAGCAGTACCCCGATAGGACAGGGGACCTACAATGAGCAGTTCTTC.

The table lists this clonotype with a few counts. V is TRBV19 and J is TRBJ2-7; 8 positions agree with TRBD2. CDR3 length: 13 residues. With V trimmed by 9 bases and J by 0 bases, 4 bases remained unmatched. Germline V gene lookup returns CDR1 LNHDA and CDR2 SQIVND (reference sequence). The CDR3: CARGTRTSYEQYF. The CDR3 region has the DNA TGTGCCAGAGGGACTAGAACCTCCTACGAGCAGTACTTC.

This clonotype was counted many times. The rearrangement links TRBV27 to TRBJ1-3; 7 nucleotides match TRBD1. Germline V CDR1 and CDR2: MNHEY, SMNVEV (reference sequence). The CDR3 sequence is 17 residues long. V was pared by 5 bases and J by 0 bases, with 10 bases of the junction left unmatched. As DNA, the CDR3 is TGTGCCAGCAGTCCCAGACAGGGAAGGTACTCTGGAAACACCATATATTTT. Its protein is CASSPRQGRYSGNTIYF.

This clonotype was recorded at least ten times. This chain uses TRBV14 with TRBJ1-1, with no clear D. The CDR3 is 15 residues long. V was clipped by 4 bases and J by 3 bases, with 15 bases between them. Germline V gene sequence: CDR1 SGHDN, CDR2 FVKESK. CDR3 nucleotide sequence: TGTGCCAGCAGCCCTATCGGCCTCCCTGACACTGAAGCTTTCTTT. The encoded protein is CASSPIGLPDTEAFF. Based on the CDR3 plus reference TRBV14 and TRBJ1-1, the full variable domain is EAGVTQFPSHSVIEKGQTVTLRCDPISGHDNLYWYRRVMGKEIKFLLHFVKESKQDESGMPNNRFLAERTGGTYSTLKVQPAELEDSGVYFCASSPIGLPDTEAFFGQGTRLTVV.

This clonotype was detected many times. This chain connects TRBV12-3 or TRBV12-4 to TRBJ2-4; 7 bases line up with TRBD1. The trim removed 5 bases at V and 2 bases at J, leaving 9 bases unmatched. This CDR3 is 16 amino acids long. This CDR3 is CASSPRQGRSKNIQYF. The CDR3 DNA reads as TGTGCCAGCAGTCCGCGACAGGGACGGTCCAAAAACATTCAGTACTTC.

This clonotype was found many times. The chain recombines TRBV12-3 or TRBV12-4 with TRBJ2-1; 7 bases line up with TRBD1. CDR3 length: 13 amino acids. Losses at the gene ends were 7 bases for V and 8 bases for J; bases not matched to a gene: 8. The CDR3 coding sequence is TGTGCCAGCACCTTTGACAGGGTCGATGAGCAGTTCTTC. This gives the protein CASTFDRVDEQFF.

This clonotype was counted many times. The chain recombines TRBV29-1 with TRBJ2-4; TRBD2 is a possible D gene (6 bases). The germline CDR1 and CDR2 sequences are SQVTM and ANQGSEA. Trimming removed 3 bases at V and 6 bases at J, with 12 bases between. The CDR3 is 13 amino acids. CDR3 residues: CSVEWGVGNIQYF. In DNA form, the CDR3 reads TGCAGCGTTGAGTGGGGGGTAGGAAACATTCAGTACTTC.

This clonotype was counted at least ten times. The chain employs TRBV4-2 and TRBJ2-7; D unclear. This CDR3 is 14 amino acids long. The V gene's germline CDR1 is LGHNA and CDR2 YNFKEQ. Trimming removed 2 bases at V and 0 bases at J, with 8 bases between. CDR3 protein: CASSQFGPSYEQYF. In nucleotides, the CDR3 is TGTGCCAGCAGCCAATTCGGCCCCTCCTACGAGCAGTACTTC.

Many counts were recorded for this clonotype. The chain couples TRBV28 to TRBJ1-5, with 7 bases aligning to TRBD1. Germline lookup yields CDR1 MDHEN and CDR2 SYDVKM. V trimming: 5 bases; J trimming: 6 bases; junction bases outside the gene matches: 10. This CDR3 is 15 amino acids long. The CDR3 loop is CASSPIDRDSQPQHF. CDR3 sequence (DNA): TGTGCCAGCAGTCCCATCGACAGGGATAGTCAGCCCCAGCATTTT.

This clonotype was seen many times. This chain joins TRBV19 and TRBJ2-7; 8 positions match TRBD2. The CDR3 totals 14 residues. Trimming at V came to 7 bases and at J to 2 bases, leaving 7 bases not matched to a gene. Germline V gene sequence: CDR1 LNHDA, CDR2 SQIVND (reference sequence). CDR3 sequence (DNA): TGTGCCAGTATGGACGGGGGGGAGGCCTACGAGCAGTACTTC. Protein: CASMDGGEAYEQYF.

This rearrangement joins TRBV19 to TRBJ1-1, with TRBD1 matching 7 bases. Germline values: CDR1 LNHDA, CDR2 SQIVND (reference sequence). V was pared by 2 bases and J by 0 bases, with 9 bases of the junction left unmatched. The CDR3 is made up of 17 amino acids. CDR3 nucleotide sequence: TGTGCCAGTAGTATAAGCGGGGGACAGAACCTGAACACTGAAGCTTTCTTT. It codes for CASSISGGQNLNTEAFF.